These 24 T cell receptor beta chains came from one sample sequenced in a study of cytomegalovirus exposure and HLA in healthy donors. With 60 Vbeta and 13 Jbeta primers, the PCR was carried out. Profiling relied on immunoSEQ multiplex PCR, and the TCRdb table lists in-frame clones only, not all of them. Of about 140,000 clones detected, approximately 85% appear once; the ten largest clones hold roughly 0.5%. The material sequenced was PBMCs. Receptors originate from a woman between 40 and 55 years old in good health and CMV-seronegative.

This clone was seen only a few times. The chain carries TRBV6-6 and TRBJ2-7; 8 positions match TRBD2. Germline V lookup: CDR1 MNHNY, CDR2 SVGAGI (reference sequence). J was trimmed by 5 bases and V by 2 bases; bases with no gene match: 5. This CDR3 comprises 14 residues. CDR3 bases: TGTGCCAGCAGTTACGAGAGCGGGAGCAACGAGCAGTACTTC. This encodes CASSYESGSNEQYF.

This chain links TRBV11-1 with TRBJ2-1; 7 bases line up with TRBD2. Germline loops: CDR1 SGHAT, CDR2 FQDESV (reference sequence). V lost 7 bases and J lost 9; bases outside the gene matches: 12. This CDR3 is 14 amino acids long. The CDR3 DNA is TGTGCCAGCACCTCCAGACTAGCTAGTTTTGAGCAGTTCTTC. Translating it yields CASTSRLASFEQFF.

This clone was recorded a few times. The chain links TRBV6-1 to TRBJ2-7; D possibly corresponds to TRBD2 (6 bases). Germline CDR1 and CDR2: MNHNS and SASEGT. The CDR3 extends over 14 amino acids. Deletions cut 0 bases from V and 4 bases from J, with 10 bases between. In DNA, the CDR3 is TGTGCCAGCAGTGAAGCGGAGGGCTCATACGAGCAGTACTTC. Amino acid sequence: CASSEAEGSYEQYF.

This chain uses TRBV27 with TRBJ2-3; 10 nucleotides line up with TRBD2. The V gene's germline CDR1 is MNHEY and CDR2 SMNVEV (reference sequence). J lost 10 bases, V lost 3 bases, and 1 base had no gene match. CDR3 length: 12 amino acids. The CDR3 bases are TGTGCCAGCAGTTTCGGGACTAGCGCGCAGTATTTT. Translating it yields CASSFGTSAQYF.

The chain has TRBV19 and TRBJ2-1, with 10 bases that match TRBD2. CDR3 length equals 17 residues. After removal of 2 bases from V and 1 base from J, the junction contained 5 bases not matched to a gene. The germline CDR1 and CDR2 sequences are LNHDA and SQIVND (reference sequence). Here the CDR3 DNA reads TGTGCCAGTAGTATAAGTAGCGGGAGGCAGTCCTACAATGAGCAGTTCTTC. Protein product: CASSISSGRQSYNEQFF.

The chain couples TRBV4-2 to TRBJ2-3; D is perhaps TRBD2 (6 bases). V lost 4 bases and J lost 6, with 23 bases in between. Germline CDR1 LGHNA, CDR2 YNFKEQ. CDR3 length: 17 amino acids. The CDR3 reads CASSRPRRGLPGDTQYF. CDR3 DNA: TGTGCCAGCAGCCGCCCTCGAAGGGGACTTCCCGGGGATACGCAGTATTTT.

In nucleotides, the CDR3 is TGTGCCAGCAGCTTAGGCGGGAGGACCCCAGATACGCAGTATTTT. It encodes CASSLGGRTPDTQYF. The V and J genes are TRBV11-3 and TRBJ2-3, with 8 bases aligning to TRBD2. The CDR3 length is 15 residues. Germline V CDR1 and CDR2: SGHNT, YENEEA. V shed 1 base, J shed 4 bases, and the junction held 4 bases outside the gene matches.

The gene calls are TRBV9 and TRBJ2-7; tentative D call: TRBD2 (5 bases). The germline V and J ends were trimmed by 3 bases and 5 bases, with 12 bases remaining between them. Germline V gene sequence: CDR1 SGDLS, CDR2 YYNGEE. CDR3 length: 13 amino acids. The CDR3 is CASSGTPDDEQYF. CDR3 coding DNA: TGTGCCAGCAGCGGGACTCCGGACGACGAGCAGTACTTC.

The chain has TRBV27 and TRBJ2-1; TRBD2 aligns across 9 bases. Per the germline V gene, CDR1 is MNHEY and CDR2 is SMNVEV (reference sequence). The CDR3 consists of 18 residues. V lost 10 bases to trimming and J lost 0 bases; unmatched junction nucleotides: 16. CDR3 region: CATSRGGTSISSYNEQFF. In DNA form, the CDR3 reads TGTGCCACTTCGAGGGGCGGGACTAGCATTAGCTCCTACAATGAGCAGTTCTTC.

Here the CDR3 reads CAWSGTGGEGYGYTF. The CDR3 nucleotides read TGTGCCTGGAGTGGGACAGGGGGCGAGGGGTATGGCTACACCTTC. This sequence joins TRBV30 and TRBJ1-2; 11 nucleotides agree with TRBD1. CDR1 GTSNPN and CDR2 SVGIG come from the germline V gene (reference sequence). This CDR3 has 15 residues. Trimming cost V 1 base and J 5 bases; bases outside gene matches: 6. The whole variable domain, filled in from reference TRBV30 and TRBJ1-2, reads SQTIHQWPATLVQPVGSPLSLECTVEGTSNPNLYWYRQAAGRGLQLLFYSVGIGQISSEVPQNLSASRPQDRQFILSSKKLLLSDSGFYLCAWSGTGGEGYGYTFGSGTRLTVV.

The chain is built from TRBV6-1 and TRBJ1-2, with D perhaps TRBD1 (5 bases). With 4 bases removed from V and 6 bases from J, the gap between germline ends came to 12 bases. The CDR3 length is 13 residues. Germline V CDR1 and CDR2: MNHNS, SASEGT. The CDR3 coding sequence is TGTGCCAGCAGTGGGGAGTGGGGGGATGGCTACACCTTC. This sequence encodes CASSGEWGDGYTF.

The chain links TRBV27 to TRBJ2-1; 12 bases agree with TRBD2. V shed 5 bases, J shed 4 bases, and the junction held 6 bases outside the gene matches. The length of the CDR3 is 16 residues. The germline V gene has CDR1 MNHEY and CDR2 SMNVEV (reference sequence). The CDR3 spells CASSRWGTSGYNEQFF. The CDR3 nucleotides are TGTGCCAGCAGTCGTTGGGGGACTAGCGGGTACAATGAGCAGTTCTTC.

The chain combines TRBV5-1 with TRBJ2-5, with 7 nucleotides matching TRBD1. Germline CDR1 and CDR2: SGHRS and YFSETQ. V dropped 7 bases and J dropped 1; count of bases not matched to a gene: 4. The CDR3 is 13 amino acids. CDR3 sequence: CASRDRAQETQYF. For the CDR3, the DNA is TGCGCCAGCCGAGACAGGGCCCAAGAGACCCAGTACTTC.

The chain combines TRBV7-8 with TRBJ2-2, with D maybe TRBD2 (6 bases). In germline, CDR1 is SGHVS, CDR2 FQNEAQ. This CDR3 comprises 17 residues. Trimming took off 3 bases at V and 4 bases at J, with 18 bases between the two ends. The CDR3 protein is CASSLGGGTSLTGELFF. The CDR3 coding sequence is TGTGCCAGCAGCTTGGGGGGTGGAACTAGTCTCACCGGGGAGCTGTTTTTT.

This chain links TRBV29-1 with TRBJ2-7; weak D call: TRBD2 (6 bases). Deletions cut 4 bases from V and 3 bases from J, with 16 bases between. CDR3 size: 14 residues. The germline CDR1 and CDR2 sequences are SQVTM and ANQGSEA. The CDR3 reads CSVVLPGGFYEQYF. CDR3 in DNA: TGCAGCGTTGTTCTCCCCGGAGGGTTCTACGAGCAGTACTTC.

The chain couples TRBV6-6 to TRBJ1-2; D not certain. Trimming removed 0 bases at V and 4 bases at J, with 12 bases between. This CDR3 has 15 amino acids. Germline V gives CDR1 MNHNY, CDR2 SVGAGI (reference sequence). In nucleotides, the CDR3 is TGTGCCAGCAGTTACTCGACACGGGATTCCTATGGCTACACCTTC. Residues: CASSYSTRDSYGYTF.

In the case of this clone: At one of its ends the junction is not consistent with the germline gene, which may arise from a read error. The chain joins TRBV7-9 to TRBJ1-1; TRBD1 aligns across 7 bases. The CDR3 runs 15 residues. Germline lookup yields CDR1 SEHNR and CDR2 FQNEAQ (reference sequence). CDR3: CSSSPDWDRRTEAFF. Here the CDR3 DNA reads TGTTCCAGCAGCCCGGACTGGGACAGACGAACTGAAGCTTTCTTT. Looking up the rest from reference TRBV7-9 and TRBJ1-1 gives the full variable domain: DTGVSQNPRHKITKRGQNVTFRCDPISEHNRLYWYRQTLGQGPEFLTYFQNEAQLEKSRLLSDRFSAERPKGSFSTLEIQRTEQGDSAMYLCSSSPDWDRRTEAFFGQGTRLTVV.

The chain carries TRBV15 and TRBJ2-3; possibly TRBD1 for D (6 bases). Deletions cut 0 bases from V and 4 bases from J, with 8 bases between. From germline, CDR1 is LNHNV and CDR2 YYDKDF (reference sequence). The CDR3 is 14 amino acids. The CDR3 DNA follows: TGTGCCACCAGCAGAGACAGGGGCGCAGATACGCAGTATTTT. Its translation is CATSRDRGADTQYF.

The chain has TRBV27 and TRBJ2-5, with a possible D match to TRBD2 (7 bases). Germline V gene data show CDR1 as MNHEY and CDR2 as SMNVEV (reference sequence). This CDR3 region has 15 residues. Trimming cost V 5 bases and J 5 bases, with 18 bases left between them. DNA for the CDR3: TGTGCCAGCAGTCGAGGGGGGGTCAAACGGGAGACCCAGTACTTC. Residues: CASSRGGVKRETQYF.

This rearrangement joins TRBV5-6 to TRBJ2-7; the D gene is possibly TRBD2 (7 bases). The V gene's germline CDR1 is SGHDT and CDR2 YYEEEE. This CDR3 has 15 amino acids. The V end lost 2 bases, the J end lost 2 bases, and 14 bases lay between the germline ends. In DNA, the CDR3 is TGTGCCAGCAGCTTCGGGGGGCTCTCAACCTACGAGCAGTACTTC. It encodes CASSFGGLSTYEQYF.

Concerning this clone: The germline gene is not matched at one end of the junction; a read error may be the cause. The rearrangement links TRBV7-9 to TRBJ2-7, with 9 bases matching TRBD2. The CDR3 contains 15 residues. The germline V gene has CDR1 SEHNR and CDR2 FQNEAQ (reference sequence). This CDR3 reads CSSSPTSGQSYEQYF. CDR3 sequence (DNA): TGTTCCAGCAGTCCGACTAGCGGCCAATCCTACGAGCAGTACTTC.

The CDR3 region is CASSQVLGQGWEKLFF. DNA of the CDR3: TGCGCCAGCAGCCAAGTCTTGGGCCAGGGCTGGGAAAAACTGTTTTTT. The chain uses TRBV4-1 and TRBJ1-4; weak D call: TRBD1 (5 bases). V was cut by 1 base and J by 8 bases, with 17 bases left in between. This CDR3 has 16 amino acids. Germline-derived CDR1 and CDR2 are MGHRA and YSYEKL.

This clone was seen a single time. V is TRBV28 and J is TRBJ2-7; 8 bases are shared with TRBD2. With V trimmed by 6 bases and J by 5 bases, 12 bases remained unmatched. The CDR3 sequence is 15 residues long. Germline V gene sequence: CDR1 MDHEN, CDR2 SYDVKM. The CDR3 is CASRGSRTSIDEQYF. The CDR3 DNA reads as TGTGCCAGCAGGGGCAGCCGGACTAGCATTGACGAGCAGTACTTC.

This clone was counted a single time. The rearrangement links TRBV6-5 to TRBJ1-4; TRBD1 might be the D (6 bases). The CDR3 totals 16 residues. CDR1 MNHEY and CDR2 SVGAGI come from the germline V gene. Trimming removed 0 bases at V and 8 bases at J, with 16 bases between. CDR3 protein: CASSYSPTGAGEKLFF. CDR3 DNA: TGTGCCAGCAGTTACTCCCCGACAGGAGCGGGGGAAAAACTGTTTTTT.